Listed below are T cell receptor gamma chains from one sample, sequenced in a study of Vδ1+ human thymocytes. TCRdb re-called clones from the multiplex PCR reads via CATT. The sample includes 25,000 to 35,000 gamma-chain clones, roughly a fifth of them seen just once. Sequenced: Vdelta1+ gamma-delta thymocytes from the thymus. These receptors were obtained from a boy under two years old who had congenital heart surgery. Both conserved end residues are part of each CDR3. Each record gives: V gene, J gene, clone size, CDR3 DNA, CDR3 protein. Not every row has a clone size; where given, it reads once, few, many or a size class.

v_call: TRGV9; j_call: TRGJ1/TRGJ2; clone_size: NA; cdr3_nt: TGTGCCTTGTGGGAGGTGCCAACCCGGAGTTATTATAACATTCTCTTT; cdr3_aa: CALWEVPTRSYYNILF
v_call: TRGV3; j_call: TRGJ1/TRGJ2; clone_size: NA; cdr3_nt: TGTGCCACCCCTGTGTTGGATAAGAAACTCTTT; cdr3_aa: CATPVLDKKLF
v_call: TRGV4; j_call: TRGJ1/TRGJ2; clone_size: NA; cdr3_nt: TGTGCCACCTGGGAAACTCCTTTTCGTTATTATAAGAAACTCTTT; cdr3_aa: CATWETPFRYYKKLF
v_call: TRGV4; j_call: TRGJ1/TRGJ2; clone_size: few; cdr3_nt: TGTGCCACCTGGGATGGTGAGAAACTCTTT; cdr3_aa: CATWDGEKLF
v_call: TRGV9; j_call: TRGJ1/TRGJ2; clone_size: NA; cdr3_nt: TGTGCCTTGTGGGAGGTGACCCGGAATTATTATAAGAAACTCTTT; cdr3_aa: CALWEVTRNYYKKLF
v_call: TRGV4; j_call: TRGJ1/TRGJ2; clone_size: NA; cdr3_nt: TGTGCCACCTGGGATGGGCCACGATGGTATTATAAGAAACTCTTT; cdr3_aa: CATWDGPRWYYKKLF
v_call: TRGV2; j_call: TRGJ1/TRGJ2; clone_size: few; cdr3_nt: TGTGCCACCTGGGATGGGCTATCGTGTTATAAGAAACTCTTT; cdr3_aa: CATWDGLSCYKKLF
v_call: TRGV4; j_call: TRGJ1/TRGJ2; clone_size: NA; cdr3_nt: TGTGCCACCTGGGATGGATCCCCAAACCCTCCTAAGAAACTCTTT; cdr3_aa: CATWDGSPNPPKKLF
v_call: TRGV9; j_call: TRGJP; clone_size: NA; cdr3_nt: TGTGCCTTAGAGTTGGGCAAAAAAATCAAGGTATTT; cdr3_aa: CALELGKKIKVF
v_call: TRGV5; j_call: TRGJ1/TRGJ2; clone_size: once; cdr3_nt: TGTGCCACCTGGGACACCTTCCAGCGGTATAAGAAACTCTTT; cdr3_aa: CATWDTFQRYKKLF
v_call: TRGV5; j_call: TRGJ1/TRGJ2; clone_size: medium-sized; cdr3_nt: TGTGCCACCTGGGACAGTAAGAAACTCTTT; cdr3_aa: CATWDSKKLF
v_call: TRGV8; j_call: TRGJ1/TRGJ2; clone_size: medium-sized; cdr3_nt: TGTGCCACCTGGGATAAGAATTATTATAAGAAACTCTTT; cdr3_aa: CATWDKNYYKKLF
v_call: TRGV9; j_call: TRGJP1; clone_size: NA; cdr3_nt: TGTGCCTTGTGGGAGGGGGCTTATACCACTGGTTGGTTCAAGATATTT; cdr3_aa: CALWEGAYTTGWFKIF
v_call: TRGV2; j_call: TRGJ1/TRGJ2; clone_size: NA; cdr3_nt: TGTGCCACCTGGGACGTGAAGAAACTCTTT; cdr3_aa: CATWDVKKLF
v_call: TRGV4; j_call: TRGJ1/TRGJ2; clone_size: few; cdr3_nt: TGTGCCACCTGGGATGACCGTGTGGTTAAGAAACTCTTT; cdr3_aa: CATWDDRVVKKLF
v_call: TRGV4; j_call: TRGJ1/TRGJ2; clone_size: NA; cdr3_nt: TGTGCCACCTGGGATGAAGCTTATAAGAAACTCTTT; cdr3_aa: CATWDEAYKKLF
v_call: TRGV9; j_call: TRGJ1/TRGJ2; clone_size: few; cdr3_nt: TGTGCCTTGTGGGAGGTGCAGGCCCGGTATTATAAGAAACTCTTT; cdr3_aa: CALWEVQARYYKKLF
v_call: TRGV4; j_call: TRGJP1; clone_size: few; cdr3_nt: TGTGCCACCTGGGATGGGCCGGTCACTGGTTGGTTCAAGATATTT; cdr3_aa: CATWDGPVTGWFKIF
v_call: TRGV9; j_call: TRGJP2; clone_size: few; cdr3_nt: TGTGCCTTGTGGCACTATAGTAGTGATTGGATCAAGACGTTT; cdr3_aa: CALWHYSSDWIKTF
v_call: TRGV9; j_call: TRGJ1/TRGJ2; clone_size: NA; cdr3_nt: TGTGCCTTGTGGGAGGCGTATGGGGGTTATTATAAGAAACTCTTT; cdr3_aa: CALWEAYGGYYKKLF
v_call: TRGV8; j_call: TRGJ1/TRGJ2; clone_size: few; cdr3_nt: TGTGCCACCTGGGGTTCTCTTTATTATAAGAAACTCTTT; cdr3_aa: CATWGSLYYKKLF
v_call: TRGV4; j_call: TRGJ1/TRGJ2; clone_size: few; cdr3_nt: TGTGCCACCTGGGGGTTGAATTATTATAAGAAACTCTTT; cdr3_aa: CATWGLNYYKKLF
v_call: TRGV5; j_call: TRGJ1/TRGJ2; clone_size: NA; cdr3_nt: TGTGCCACCTGGGACACCATGGGGAAACTCTTT; cdr3_aa: CATWDTMGKLF
v_call: TRGV4; j_call: TRGJ1/TRGJ2; clone_size: NA; cdr3_nt: TGTGCCACCTGGGATGGGCTGGGTAAGAAACTCTTT; cdr3_aa: CATWDGLGKKLF
v_call: TRGV4; j_call: TRGJ1/TRGJ2; clone_size: once; cdr3_nt: TGTGCCACCTGGGCTCAAAGACGTTATTATAAGAAACTCTTT; cdr3_aa: CATWAQRRYYKKLF
v_call: TRGV2; j_call: TRGJP2; clone_size: NA; cdr3_nt: TGTGCCACCTGGGACGGTAATGGTAGTGATTGGATCAAGACGTTT; cdr3_aa: CATWDGNGSDWIKTF
v_call: TRGV9; j_call: TRGJP; clone_size: few; cdr3_nt: TGTGCCTTGTGGGAGGTGCTGGCAGAGTTGGACAAAAAAATCAAGGTATTT; cdr3_aa: CALWEVLAELDKKIKVF
v_call: TRGV5; j_call: TRGJ1/TRGJ2; clone_size: medium-sized; cdr3_nt: TGTGCCACCTGGGGCCCGAATTATTATAAGAAACTCTTT; cdr3_aa: CATWGPNYYKKLF
v_call: TRGV3; j_call: TRGJ1/TRGJ2; clone_size: NA; cdr3_nt: TGTGCCACCTGGGACAGCCGCGATTATAAGAAACTCTTT; cdr3_aa: CATWDSRDYKKLF
v_call: TRGV3; j_call: TRGJ1/TRGJ2; clone_size: few; cdr3_nt: TGTGCCACCTGGGCTCTCCTTCGGTATAAGAAACTCTTT; cdr3_aa: CATWALLRYKKLF
v_call: TRGV2; j_call: TRGJ1/TRGJ2; clone_size: NA; cdr3_nt: TGTGCCACCTGGGACGCGGGTAAGAAACTCTTT; cdr3_aa: CATWDAGKKLF
v_call: TRGV3; j_call: TRGJ1/TRGJ2; clone_size: NA; cdr3_nt: TGTGCCACCTGGGGGGGAATGGCGGGTTATAAGAAACTCTTT; cdr3_aa: CATWGGMAGYKKLF
v_call: TRGV9; j_call: TRGJ1/TRGJ2; clone_size: few; cdr3_nt: TGTGCCTTGTGGGAGGTGCCAACCCGGAGTTATTATAAGAAACTCTTT; cdr3_aa: CALWEVPTRSYYKKLF
v_call: TRGV9; j_call: TRGJ1/TRGJ2; clone_size: NA; cdr3_nt: TGTGCCTTGTGGGAGGTTGCCTATTATAAGAAACTCTTT; cdr3_aa: CALWEVAYYKKLF
v_call: TRGV5; j_call: TRGJ1/TRGJ2; clone_size: few; cdr3_nt: TGTGCCACCTGGGCCCTCGGGGAATATTATAAGAAACTCTTT; cdr3_aa: CATWALGEYYKKLF
v_call: TRGV9; j_call: TRGJ1/TRGJ2; clone_size: medium-sized; cdr3_nt: TGTGCCTTGTGGGAATGTTATAAGAAACTCTTT; cdr3_aa: CALWECYKKLF
v_call: TRGV2; j_call: TRGJP2; clone_size: NA; cdr3_nt: TGTGCCACCTGGGACGGGCCTGGGGGTAGTGATTGGATCAAGACGTTT; cdr3_aa: CATWDGPGGSDWIKTF
v_call: TRGV9; j_call: TRGJ1/TRGJ2; clone_size: NA; cdr3_nt: TGTGCCTTGTGGGACGGACGGGGGAATTATAAGAAACTCTTT; cdr3_aa: CALWDGRGNYKKLF
v_call: TRGV2; j_call: TRGJ1/TRGJ2; clone_size: NA; cdr3_nt: TGTGCCACCTGGGACGGGCGAGGGGAAAAGAAACTCTTT; cdr3_aa: CATWDGRGEKKLF
v_call: TRGV4; j_call: TRGJ1/TRGJ2; clone_size: few; cdr3_nt: TGTGCCACCTGGGACGGGCGAGGTCGTTATTATAAGAAACTCTTT; cdr3_aa: CATWDGRGRYYKKLF
v_call: TRGV2; j_call: TRGJ1/TRGJ2; clone_size: few; cdr3_nt: TGTGCCACCTGGGACGGGACAATGAAACTCTTT; cdr3_aa: CATWDGTMKLF
v_call: TRGV9; j_call: TRGJ1/TRGJ2; clone_size: NA; cdr3_nt: TGTGCCTTGTGGGAGGTTAGACCCCCGCCTTATTATAAGAAACTCTTT; cdr3_aa: CALWEVRPPPYYKKLF
v_call: TRGV3; j_call: TRGJ1/TRGJ2; clone_size: few; cdr3_nt: TGTGCCACCTGGGACAGGCCATCCCTATGGGTTTATTATAAGAAACTCTTT; cdr3_aa: CATWDRPSLWVYYKKLF
v_call: TRGV4; j_call: TRGJ1/TRGJ2; clone_size: NA; cdr3_nt: TGTGCCACCTGGGATGGCCCTCATAAGAAACTCTTT; cdr3_aa: CATWDGPHKKLF
v_call: TRGV8; j_call: TRGJP2; clone_size: few; cdr3_nt: TGTGCCACCTGGGGCTCTGGGGGCGCGGGTAGTGATTGGATCAAGACGTTT; cdr3_aa: CATWGSGGAGSDWIKTF
v_call: TRGV9; j_call: TRGJ1/TRGJ2; clone_size: NA; cdr3_nt: TGTGCCTTGTGGGAGTACTATTATTATAAGAAACTCTTT; cdr3_aa: CALWEYYYYKKLF
v_call: TRGV9; j_call: TRGJ1/TRGJ2; clone_size: few; cdr3_nt: TGTGCCTTGTGGGAGGTGCACAGGAAACTCTTT; cdr3_aa: CALWEVHRKLF
v_call: TRGV3; j_call: TRGJ1/TRGJ2; clone_size: NA; cdr3_nt: TGTGCCACCTGGGACGGCGCGTCGAATTATTATAAGAAACTCTTT; cdr3_aa: CATWDGASNYYKKLF
v_call: TRGV9; j_call: TRGJ1/TRGJ2; clone_size: NA; cdr3_nt: TGTGCCTTGTGGCAGCCTCGCCATTATTATAAGAAACTCTTT; cdr3_aa: CALWQPRHYYKKLF
v_call: TRGV8; j_call: TRGJ1/TRGJ2; clone_size: NA; cdr3_nt: TGTGCCACCTGGGATAGAGGCGGTTATTATAAGAAACTCTTT; cdr3_aa: CATWDRGGYYKKLF
v_call: TRGV4; j_call: TRGJ1/TRGJ2; clone_size: few; cdr3_nt: TGTGCCACCTGGGATGGCCCCTATTATAAGAAACTCTTT; cdr3_aa: CATWDGPYYKKLF
v_call: TRGV9; j_call: TRGJ1/TRGJ2; clone_size: few; cdr3_nt: TGTGCCTTGTGGGAGCTCTGGGCGAAACTCTTT; cdr3_aa: CALWELWAKLF
v_call: TRGV9; j_call: TRGJ1/TRGJ2; clone_size: few; cdr3_nt: TGTGCCTTGTGGGAGACAACGAAGGGACTCTTT; cdr3_aa: CALWETTKGLF
v_call: TRGV9; j_call: TRGJP1; clone_size: few; cdr3_nt: TGTGCCTTGTGGGAGGTTTGTACCACTGGTTGGTTCAAGATATTT; cdr3_aa: CALWEVCTTGWFKIF
v_call: TRGV5; j_call: TRGJ1/TRGJ2; clone_size: few; cdr3_nt: TGTGCCACCTGGGACAGGCACCAGGATAAGAAACTCTTT; cdr3_aa: CATWDRHQDKKLF
v_call: TRGV2; j_call: TRGJ1/TRGJ2; clone_size: NA; cdr3_nt: TGTGCCACCTGGGACGCATCGAATTATAAGAAACTCTTT; cdr3_aa: CATWDASNYKKLF
v_call: TRGV5; j_call: TRGJ1/TRGJ2; clone_size: few; cdr3_nt: TGTGCCACCTGGGACAGGCAGTGGGTTAAGAAACTCTTT; cdr3_aa: CATWDRQWVKKLF